Sequencing of this T cell receptor beta chain was carried out in a study of cytomegalovirus exposure and HLA in healthy donors. Overall study: The 120 or so validation repertoires, a later analysis reported, used the same platform as the approximately 650 first-cohort repertoires.

Trimming at V came to 2 bases and at J to 2 bases, leaving 8 bases not matched to a gene. Germline lookup yields CDR1 PRHDT and CDR2 FYEKMQ (reference sequence). The CDR3 has 17 amino acids. About this clone: Its antigen is as yet unknown.

Data came from immunoSEQ multiplex PCR; TCRdb stores just in-frame clones and leaves some out. The table lists roughly 52,000 clones, roughly 88% of them singletons. Study observations and caveats: Clusters of TCRs from the first cohort tended to co-occur in the roughly 120 validation repertoires (as a later analysis found). It was about 180 TCR beta chains that were listed as cytomegalovirus-associated. Three CMV-associated chains proved CMV antigen-specific in vitro.

The V gene is TRBV13, the J gene TRBJ2-5; 10 nucleotides agree with TRBD2. The sequenced sample was PBMCs. This TCR was recovered from a woman in her 30s in good health and CMV-seronegative. The CDR3: CASSLQREGWSQETQYF. In DNA, the CDR3 is TGTGCCAGCAGCTTACAGCGGGAGGGCTGGAGTCAAGAGACCCAGTACTTC. The variable domain in full, with the rest retrieved from reference TRBV13 and TRBJ2-5, is AAGVIQSPRHLIKEKRETATLKCYPIPRHDTVYWYQQGPGQDPQFLISFYEKMQSDKGSIPDRFSAQQFSDYHSELNMSSLELGDSALYFCASSLQREGWSQETQYFGPGTRLLVL.